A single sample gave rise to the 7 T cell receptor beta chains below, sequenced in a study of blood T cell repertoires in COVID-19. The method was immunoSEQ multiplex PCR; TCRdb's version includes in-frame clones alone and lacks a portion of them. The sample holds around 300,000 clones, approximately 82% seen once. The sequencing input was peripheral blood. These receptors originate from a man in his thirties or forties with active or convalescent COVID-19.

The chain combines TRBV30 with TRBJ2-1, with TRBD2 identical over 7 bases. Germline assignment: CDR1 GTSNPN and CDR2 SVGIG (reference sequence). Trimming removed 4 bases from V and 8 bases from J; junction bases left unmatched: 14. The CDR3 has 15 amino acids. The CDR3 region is CAWTQSGTGYDEQFF. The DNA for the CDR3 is TGTGCCTGGACCCAAAGCGGGACTGGTTACGATGAGCAGTTCTTC.

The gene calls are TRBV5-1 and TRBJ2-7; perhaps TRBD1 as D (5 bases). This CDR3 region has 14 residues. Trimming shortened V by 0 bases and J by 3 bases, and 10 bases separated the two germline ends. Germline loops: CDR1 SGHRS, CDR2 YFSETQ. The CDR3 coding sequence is TGCGCCAGCAGCTTGGCACAGGTCGGCTACGAGCAGTACTTC. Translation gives CASSLAQVGYEQYF. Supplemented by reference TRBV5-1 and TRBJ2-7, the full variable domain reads KAGVTQTPRYLIKTRGQQVTLSCSPISGHRSVSWYQQTPGQGLQFLFEYFSETQRNKGNFPGRFSGRQFSNSRSEMNVSTLELGDSALYLCASSLAQVGYEQYFGPGTRLTVT.

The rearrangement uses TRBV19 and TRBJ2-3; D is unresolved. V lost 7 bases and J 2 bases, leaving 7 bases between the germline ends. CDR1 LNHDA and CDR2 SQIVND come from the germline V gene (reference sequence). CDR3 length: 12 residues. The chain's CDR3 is CASICITDTQYF. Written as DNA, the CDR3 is TGTGCCAGTATTTGTATCACAGATACGCAGTATTTT.

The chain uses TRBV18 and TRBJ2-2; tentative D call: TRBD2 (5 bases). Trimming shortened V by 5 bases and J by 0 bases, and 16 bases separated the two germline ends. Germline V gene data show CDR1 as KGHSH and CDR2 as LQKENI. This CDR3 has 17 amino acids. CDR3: CASSAIGLAANTGELFF. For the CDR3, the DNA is TGTGCCAGCTCAGCTATCGGGCTAGCTGCGAACACCGGGGAGCTGTTTTTT.

This chain's CDR3 is CASRRTGDNEQFF. The CDR3 region has the DNA TGTGCCAGCAGGAGGACAGGGGATAATGAGCAGTTCTTC. The V call is TRBV6-5, the J call TRBJ2-1; 9 positions match TRBD1. Germline trimming cut 6 bases from V and 7 bases from J; bases unmatched to any gene: 4. This CDR3 is built from 13 residues. Germline V gives CDR1 MNHEY, CDR2 SVGAGI.

The CDR3 sequence is CASSIRQGANYEQYF. In DNA form, the CDR3 reads TGTGCCAGCAGCATCCGACAGGGGGCTAACTACGAGCAGTACTTC. The J gene is TRBJ2-7, the V gene TRBV6-2 or TRBV6-3; 10 bases match TRBD1. The V segment lost 6 bases and the J segment 3 bases; nucleotides outside the gene matches: 8. The CDR3 is 15 amino acids. CDR1 MNHEY and CDR2 SVGEGT come from the germline V gene.

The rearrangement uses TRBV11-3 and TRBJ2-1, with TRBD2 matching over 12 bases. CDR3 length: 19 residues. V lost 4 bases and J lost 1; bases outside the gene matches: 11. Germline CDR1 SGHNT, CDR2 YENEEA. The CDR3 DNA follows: TGTGCCAGCAGCTACCTCGGGCTAGCGGGGGGGGCATCCTACAATGAGCAGTTCTTC. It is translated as CASSYLGLAGGASYNEQFF.